The 27 T cell receptor beta chains presented below share a single source sample, sequenced in a study of CD8+ T cells in alopecia areata. Treatment here: oral pan-JAK inhibitor, 5-10 mg twice daily. Isolated RNA was reverse transcribed into cDNA used as the sequencing template. Method: immunoSEQ multiplex PCR; TCRdb's copy keeps in-frame clones and lacks some. The sample holds fewer than 250,000 clones, approximately 45% seen once. The sequencing used CD4+ T cells sorted from blood, collected at approximately week 36, from a patient treated with tofacitinib. The receptor source for this set is a human donor with alopecia areata.

This chain links TRBV14 with TRBJ2-7; 10 bases line up with TRBD2. The CDR3 length is 14 residues. The germline V gene has CDR1 SGHDN and CDR2 FVKESK. Losses at the gene ends were 4 bases for V and 0 bases for J; bases not matched to a gene: 0. The chain's CDR3 is CASSRTSGSYEQYF. CDR3 coding DNA: TGTGCCAGCAGCCGGACTAGCGGCTCCTACGAGCAGTACTTC. The variable domain in full, completed from reference TRBV14 and TRBJ2-7, reads EAGVTQFPSHSVIEKGQTVTLRCDPISGHDNLYWYRRVMGKEIKFLLHFVKESKQDESGMPNNRFLAERTGGTYSTLKVQPAELEDSGVYFCASSRTSGSYEQYFGPGTRLTVT.

The chain carries TRBV5-1 and TRBJ2-1; no definite D call. Germline CDR1 reads SGHRS; CDR2 reads YFSETQ. The CDR3 consists of 15 residues. V lost 5 bases, J lost 2 bases, and 14 bases lay in between. The CDR3 region is CASSPSTVTYNEQFF. DNA for the CDR3: TGCGCCAGCAGTCCGTCTACCGTTACCTACAATGAGCAGTTCTTC.

The rearrangement links TRBV29-1 to TRBJ1-5, with D tentatively TRBD1 (5 bases). Germline CDR1 SQVTM, CDR2 ANQGSEA. The ends were cut back, 8 bases at V and 3 bases at J, with 11 bases in the middle. CDR3 length: 12 amino acids. In nucleotides, the CDR3 is TGCAGCTCCCGACAGCACAATCAGCCCCAGCATTTT. Its protein product is CSSRQHNQPQHF.

The rearrangement uses TRBV5-4 and TRBJ2-7; TRBD2 might be the D (5 bases). Germline-derived CDR1 and CDR2 are SGHNT and YYREEE (reference sequence). The V and J ends lost 0 bases and 4 bases respectively, with 8 bases between them. The CDR3 has 13 amino acids. The CDR3 DNA is TGTGCCAGCAGCTTGGGGGCGGGTTACGAGCAGTACTTC. Translating it yields CASSLGAGYEQYF.

This clone has more than one count but fewer than ten. The rearrangement links TRBV4-1 to TRBJ1-4; TRBD1 matches at 7 bases. CDR1 is MGHRA and CDR2 is YSYEKL in the germline V gene. The V segment lost 4 bases and the J segment 7 bases; nucleotides outside the gene matches: 12. The CDR3 has 16 residues. This CDR3 is CASSLPEGTAREKLFF. As DNA, the CDR3 is TGCGCCAGCAGCCTCCCGGAGGGGACAGCTCGTGAAAAACTGTTTTTT.

The chain uses TRBV20-1 and TRBJ1-1; no reliable D call. CDR1 is DFQATT and CDR2 is SNEGSKA in the germline V gene (reference sequence). V was clipped by 5 bases and J by 4 bases, with 8 bases between them. This CDR3 spans 11 amino acids. The CDR3 DNA reads TGCAGTGCTGGCCAGCCCACTGAAGCTTTCTTT. It encodes CSAGQPTEAFF.

This sequence joins TRBV28 and TRBJ2-7; D ambiguous. The ends were cut back, 3 bases at V and 6 bases at J, with 12 bases in the middle. This CDR3 spans 13 amino acids. CDR1 is MDHEN and CDR2 is SYDVKM in the germline V gene. Here the CDR3 DNA reads TGTGCCAGCAGTTTTGAGACCTCCCCCGAGCAGTACTTC. It codes for CASSFETSPEQYF.

This chain joins TRBV7-2 and TRBJ2-1; D is undetermined. V was cut by 1 base and J by 8 bases, with 9 bases left in between. Germline CDR1 is SGHTA and CDR2 is FQGNSA. There are 13 residues in the CDR3. As DNA, the CDR3 is TGTGCCAGCAGCTTAGAGTCTCGGTATGAGCAGTTCTTC. Translated, it gives CASSLESRYEQFF.

This clone was seen only once. The V gene is TRBV25-1, the J gene TRBJ2-1; a weak D match, TRBD2 (5 bases). This CDR3 is 11 amino acids long. Germline values: CDR1 MGHDK, CDR2 SYGVNS. Between the trimmed V and J ends, which lost 6 bases and 13 bases, there was a span of 13 bases. CDR3: CASSNWTVQFF. The CDR3 bases are TGTGCCAGCAGCAACTGGACTGTCCAGTTCTTC.

The rearrangement links TRBV25-1 to TRBJ2-1; no definite D call. This CDR3 spans 16 amino acids. CDR1 and CDR2 from the germline V gene are MGHDK and SYGVNS. Trimming shortened V by 4 bases and J by 5 bases, and 18 bases separated the two germline ends. CDR3 in DNA: TGTGCCAGCAGTGCTCCGGCAGGAGTATCTCACAATGAGCAGTTCTTC. This codes for CASSAPAGVSHNEQFF.

This clone was counted between two and nine times. Compared with germline, one end of the junction differs, possibly owing to a read error. The chain combines TRBV7-9 with TRBJ2-5; D is perhaps TRBD1 (5 bases). This CDR3 region has 13 residues. Germline assignment: CDR1 SEHNR and CDR2 FQNEAQ (reference sequence). The CDR3 sequence: CASSRDSVETQYF. CDR3 coding DNA: TGTGCTAGCAGCCGCGACAGCGTCGAGACCCAGTACTTC. Drawing the rest from reference TRBV7-9 and TRBJ2-5, the complete variable domain is DTGVSQNPRHKITKRGQNVTFRCDPISEHNRLYWYRQTLGQGPEFLTYFQNEAQLEKSRLLSDRFSAERPKGSFSTLEIQRTEQGDSAMYLCASSRDSVETQYFGPGTRLLVL.

This clone was counted a few times. The gene calls are TRBV2 and TRBJ2-4; no definite D call. The germline V gene encodes CDR1 SNHLY and CDR2 FYNNEI. V was clipped by 7 bases and J by 2 bases, with 15 bases between them. The length of the CDR3 is 15 residues. The CDR3 DNA follows: TGTGCCAGCACCCTCACTCTGGGTTCCAAAAACATTCAGTACTTC. It specifies CASTLTLGSKNIQYF.

V usage is TRBV10-2 and J usage is TRBJ2-6, with a weak D call TRBD1 (5 bases). The ends were cut back, 2 bases at V and 5 bases at J, with 10 bases in the middle. The CDR3 sequence is 15 residues long. The germline gives CDR1 WSHSY, CDR2 SAAADI. CDR3: CASSETGVRANVLTF. CDR3 sequence (DNA): TGCGCCAGCAGTGAGACAGGTGTGCGGGCCAACGTCCTGACTTTC.

The chain employs TRBV29-1 and TRBJ2-6; the match to TRBD2 covers 9 bases. The CDR3 is made up of 15 amino acids. V shed 6 bases and J 1 base; nucleotides not matched to a gene: 4. Germline CDR1 reads SQVTM; CDR2 reads ANQGSEA. The CDR3 reads CSVLAGSSGANVLTF. The CDR3 DNA reads TGCAGCGTCCTAGCGGGATCGTCTGGGGCCAACGTCCTGACTTTC.

In this sample, this clone turned up a few times. At one of its ends the junction is not consistent with the germline gene, which may arise from a read error. V and J are TRBV6-1 and TRBJ2-4; TRBD2 agrees at 9 bases. CDR3 size: 14 residues. CDR1 MNHNS and CDR2 SASEGT come from the germline V gene. The CDR3: CASSVGLAQNIQYF. The CDR3 DNA is TGTGCCAGCAGTGTGGGACTAGCCCAAAACATTCAGTACTTC.

This chain uses TRBV15 with TRBJ2-5; perhaps TRBD2 as D (6 bases). Trimming stripped 0 bases from V and 2 bases from J, with 10 bases between. Germline V gives CDR1 LNHNV, CDR2 YYDKDF (reference sequence). The CDR3 sequence is 15 residues long. Here the CDR3 reads CATSREPRGQETQYF. Here the CDR3 DNA reads TGTGCCACCAGCAGAGAACCCCGGGGGCAAGAGACCCAGTACTTC. Complete variable domain (other parts from reference TRBV15 and TRBJ2-5): DAMVIQNPRYQVTQFGKPVTLSCSQTLNHNVMYWYQQKSSQAPKLLFHYYDKDFNNEADTPDNFQSRRPNTSFCFLDIRSPGLGDTAMYLCATSREPRGQETQYFGPGTRLLVL.

This clone has only a few counts. V and J are TRBV29-1 and TRBJ2-1; 9 bases are a match to TRBD1. With 6 bases clipped from V and 7 bases from J, the junction kept 7 bases outside the gene matches. Germline assignment: CDR1 SQVTM and CDR2 ANQGSEA. The CDR3 is made up of 13 amino acids. The CDR3 spells CSVGDRARNEQFF. CDR3 DNA sequence: TGCAGCGTGGGGGACAGGGCAAGGAATGAGCAGTTCTTC.

This clone has only a few counts. V usage is TRBV29-1 and J usage is TRBJ2-3; D remains ambiguous. The V and J ends lost 8 bases and 2 bases respectively, with 17 bases between them. CDR3 length: 14 amino acids. Germline V lookup: CDR1 SQVTM, CDR2 ANQGSEA. CDR3 in DNA: TGCAGCATACCTAGGAACAGCCCCACAGATACGCAGTATTTT. Protein sequence: CSIPRNSPTDTQYF.

The chain recombines TRBV6-6 with TRBJ1-5; no reliable D call. Between the trimmed V and J ends, which lost 2 bases and 5 bases, there was a span of 16 bases. The CDR3 covers 16 residues. Germline CDR1 and CDR2: MNHNY and SVGAGI (reference sequence). The CDR3: CASSYLSALRDQPQHF. In DNA form, the CDR3 reads TGTGCCAGCAGTTACCTATCGGCCCTTCGCGATCAGCCCCAGCATTTT.

In this sample, this clone turned up a few times. CDR3 DNA: TGCAGCGTGGCCAGGACAGACCTCTCCCCTCTCTATGGCTACACCTTC. This codes for CSVARTDLSPLYGYTF. The chain has TRBV29-1 and TRBJ1-2; possibly TRBD1 for D (6 bases). The ends were cut back, 6 bases at V and 4 bases at J, with 24 bases in the middle. The V gene's germline CDR1 is SQVTM and CDR2 ANQGSEA. This CDR3 spans 16 amino acids.

J is TRBJ2-1 and V is TRBV2; weak D call: TRBD1 (5 bases). The V gene's germline CDR1 is SNHLY and CDR2 FYNNEI. This CDR3 has 15 amino acids. The V and J ends lost 5 bases and 1 base respectively, with 12 bases between them. CDR3 DNA sequence: TGTGCCAGCAGTCTCCAGGGTTGGTCCTACAATGAGCAGTTCTTC. It yields the protein CASSLQGWSYNEQFF.

This clone has a handful of counts. The V and J genes are TRBV28 and TRBJ2-7; D is uncertain. V was shortened by 6 bases and J by 3 bases, with 9 bases between the two germline ends. CDR3 length: 12 amino acids. The V gene's germline CDR1 is MDHEN and CDR2 SYDVKM. The CDR3 reads CASSYSYYEQYF. In nucleotides, the CDR3 is TGTGCCAGCAGCTATAGTTACTACGAGCAGTACTTC.

This clone was seen a handful of times. V is TRBV29-1 and J is TRBJ1-1; D might be TRBD1 (6 bases). Trimming took off 3 bases at V and 3 bases at J, with 17 bases between the two ends. From germline, CDR1 is SQVTM and CDR2 ANQGSEA. This CDR3 region has 15 residues. CDR3 sequence (DNA): TGCAGCGTTGAGTTAGTGGGGGGGCTTGACACTGAAGCTTTCTTT. It translates to CSVELVGGLDTEAFF.

This clone was detected many times. The gene calls are TRBV7-2 and TRBJ2-5, with TRBD2 identical over 10 bases. Germline CDR1 is SGHTA and CDR2 is FQGNSA. The V gene end was trimmed by 1 base and the J gene end by 8 bases; junction bases not matched to a gene: 4. The CDR3 is 14 residues long. DNA for the CDR3: TGTGCCAGCAGCTTAGATCCTAGCGGGAGAACCCAGTACTTC. Encoded protein: CASSLDPSGRTQYF.

The V and J genes are TRBV30 and TRBJ2-3; D is undetermined. The germline V gene encodes CDR1 GTSNPN and CDR2 SVGIG (reference sequence). Trimming took 1 base from V and 3 from J, leaving 8 bases between them. This CDR3 has 13 amino acids. DNA of the CDR3: TGTGCCTGGAGTGGTCAGGAAACAGATACGCAGTATTTT. Its protein is CAWSGQETDTQYF.

The CDR3 DNA reads as TGTGCCTGGGCACCGGGCCTCCCGGGGGGCTACACCTTC. The encoded protein is CAWAPGLPGGYTF. The chain couples TRBV30 to TRBJ1-2; no clear D gene. CDR1 and CDR2 (germline): GTSNPN, SVGIG (reference sequence). The CDR3 is made up of 13 amino acids. Trimming removed 5 bases from V and 8 bases from J, with 18 bases in between.

The chain carries TRBV5-1 and TRBJ2-1; 11 nucleotides agree with TRBD2. Looked up from germline, CDR1 is SGHRS and CDR2 is YFSETQ. The junction had 6 bases not matched to a gene; V was cut back by 5 bases and J by 8 bases. The CDR3 has 14 residues. The CDR3 region is CASRLAGGPYEQFF. The CDR3 DNA follows: TGCGCCAGCAGGTTAGCGGGAGGGCCCTATGAGCAGTTCTTC.